This T cell receptor beta chain is from a study of Ad26.COV2.S vaccination and SARS-CoV-2 variants. Study-wide context: Into the muscle, Ad26.COV2.S was dosed once or twice, 56 days apart. General study findings and limits: The TCR breadth and depth analyses may have produced an underestimate of total T cell responses.

Treatment described: approximately 18 received Ad26.COV2.S at low or high dose, single or two shots; roughly five received placebo; per-sample allocation not given. Sampling happened 63 days after the first vaccine or placebo injection. The data were produced by immunoSEQ multiplex PCR, yet TCRdb's version contains in-frame clones alone and is incomplete. The sample consists of 380,000 or so clones, roughly 91% of them appearing once. Trimming took off 2 bases at V and 0 bases at J, with 10 bases between the two ends. Germline loops: CDR1 LNHDA, CDR2 SQIVND (reference sequence). CDR3 length: 15 amino acids. Comment on this clone: The antigen is unknown.

The receptor was isolated from a person aged 18-65 years who received the Ad26.COV2.S COVID-19 vaccine or a placebo. The sequencing used peripheral blood, collected in a trial of Ad26.COV2.S vaccine versus placebo. V and J are TRBV19 and TRBJ1-1, with D possibly matching TRBD1 (5 bases). The CDR3 sequence is CASSISTAMNTEAFF. CDR3 sequence (DNA): TGTGCCAGTAGTATATCGACAGCCATGAACACTGAAGCTTTCTTT.